What follows are 18 T cell receptor beta chains derived from one specimen sequenced in a study of beta chain features in type 1 diabetes. Notes on the study in general: For Type 1 diabetes patients, all four CD4+ subsets carried TCRB CDR3s that were moderately but significantly shorter.

The whole isolated RNA underwent reverse transcription, so sequencing captured expressed TCRB transcripts. Libraries were prepared by immunoSEQ multiplex PCR; TCRdb keeps only in-frame clonotypes and omits some of them. The sample lists fewer than 400,000 clones, around 8.5% occurring once. These receptors' antigens are unknown. Sequencing was carried out using central memory CD4+ T cells from blood. Every receptor here comes from a man between 25 and 39 years old with type 1 diabetes.

This clone was counted between two and nine times. The gene calls are TRBV9 and TRBJ2-7, with 9 nucleotides matching TRBD1. J gave up 1 base and V 3 bases, and 8 bases lay outside the gene matches. Per germline, CDR1 SGDLS and CDR2 YYNGEE. The CDR3 covers 16 residues. CDR3 loop: CASSERGTGISYEQYF. The CDR3 DNA reads as TGTGCCAGCAGCGAGCGAGGGACAGGGATTTCCTACGAGCAGTACTTC.

The chain carries TRBV14 and TRBJ1-1; a possible D gene is TRBD1 (5 bases). V gave up 4 bases and J gave up 0 bases, with 18 bases separating them. Germline values: CDR1 SGHDN, CDR2 FVKESK. CDR3 length equals 17 residues. CDR3 sequence: CASSLITGTVMNTEAFF. The CDR3 DNA reads as TGTGCCAGCAGCCTTATAACCGGGACGGTGATGAACACTGAAGCTTTCTTT.

The gene calls are TRBV10-2 and TRBJ1-5; D unclear. With 8 bases removed from V and 4 bases from J, the gap between germline ends came to 9 bases. The CDR3 spans 12 residues. Germline V gives CDR1 WSHSY, CDR2 SAAADI. The CDR3 is CASGPGNQPQHF. CDR3 nucleotide sequence: TGCGCCAGCGGCCCGGGGAATCAGCCCCAGCATTTT.

This chain uses TRBV6-5 with TRBJ1-1; possibly TRBD1 for D (6 bases). In germline, CDR1 is MNHEY, CDR2 SVGAGI. Trimming shortened V by 0 bases and J by 5 bases, and 16 bases separated the two germline ends. The CDR3 covers 16 residues. As DNA, the CDR3 is TGTGCCAGCAGTTACTCCTCTCAGGGGCTGGGGACTGAAGCTTTCTTT. The encoded protein is CASSYSSQGLGTEAFF.

This chain uses TRBV2 with TRBJ2-2, with D possibly TRBD2 on 6 matching bases. The CDR3 covers 15 residues. Germline V CDR1 and CDR2: SNHLY, FYNNEI. Trimming removed 5 bases from V and 4 bases from J, with 14 bases in between. The CDR3 region has the DNA TGTGCCAGCAGTCCCCGGGACTTCCTCACCGGGGAGCTGTTTTTT. Translated, it gives CASSPRDFLTGELFF.

This clone was found many times. The genes are TRBV4-3 and TRBJ2-7; D is possibly TRBD2 (5 bases). This CDR3 has 13 residues. Germline CDR1 LGHNA, CDR2 YSLEER. Trimming stripped 5 bases from V and 5 bases from J, with 13 bases between. CDR3 in amino acids: CASSSYLADEQYF. The CDR3 bases are TGCGCCAGCAGCAGCTATCTAGCAGACGAGCAGTACTTC.

This clone was observed many times. The genes are TRBV2 and TRBJ2-7; 9 bases line up with TRBD1. This CDR3 region has 15 residues. With 7 bases clipped from V and 0 bases from J, the junction kept 7 bases outside the gene matches. Germline values: CDR1 SNHLY, CDR2 FYNNEI. CDR3 DNA sequence: TGTGCCAGCACCGGGACAGGGAGGGCCTCCTACGAGCAGTACTTC. This sequence encodes CASTGTGRASYEQYF.

The rearrangement links TRBV9 to TRBJ1-3; D uncertain. V shed 0 bases and J shed 0 bases, with 10 bases lying between them. This CDR3 is 16 amino acids long. The V gene's germline CDR1 is SGDLS and CDR2 YYNGEE. The CDR3, as DNA: TGTGCCAGCAGCGTAGTTCCCACAACCTCTGGAAACACCATATATTTT. It encodes CASSVVPTTSGNTIYF.

The chain has TRBV28 and TRBJ1-1; D unclear. Trimming removed 2 bases from V and 0 bases from J, with 10 bases in between. CDR3 length equals 15 residues. In germline, CDR1 is MDHEN, CDR2 SYDVKM. CDR3 loop: CASSLLGSLNTEAFF. As DNA, the CDR3 is TGTGCCAGCAGTTTACTGGGGAGCTTGAACACTGAAGCTTTCTTT. Complete variable domain (other parts from reference TRBV28 and TRBJ1-1): DVKVTQSSRYLVKRTGEKVFLECVQDMDHENMFWYRQDPGLGLRLIYFSYDVKMKEKGDIPEGYSVSREKKERFSLILESASTNQTSMYLCASSLLGSLNTEAFFGQGTRLTVV.

This clone has a handful of counts. The genes are TRBV12-5 and TRBJ2-5, with TRBD2 matching over 7 bases. CDR1 and CDR2 (germline): LGHNT, FRNRAP. The CDR3 length is 14 residues. The trim removed 7 bases at V and 1 base at J, leaving 6 bases unmatched. CDR3 loop: CASAVGGTQETQYF. The CDR3 coding sequence is TGTGCTAGTGCCGTGGGAGGGACCCAAGAGACCCAGTACTTC.

There are a few counts of this clone. The V call is TRBV19, the J call TRBJ1-1; TRBD1 is a possible D gene (5 bases). Trimming took 10 bases from V and 3 from J, leaving 12 bases between them. Germline loops: CDR1 LNHDA, CDR2 SQIVND (reference sequence). The CDR3 covers 12 residues. CDR3 sequence reads: CATVDRYTEAFF. CDR3 DNA: TGTGCCACCGTCGACAGATACACTGAAGCTTTCTTT.

The chain employs TRBV28 and TRBJ1-1; no definite D call. The CDR3 covers 11 residues. Between the trimmed V and J ends, which lost 3 bases and 10 bases, there was a span of 9 bases. From germline, CDR1 is MDHEN and CDR2 SYDVKM. DNA for the CDR3: TGTGCCAGCAGTTTTGTTGGCGGAGCTTTCTTT. This gives the protein CASSFVGGAFF.

This clone appeared a few times. The CDR3: CAWSVQGGGLTEAFF. The CDR3 nucleotides read TGTGCCTGGAGTGTACAGGGCGGCGGACTCACTGAAGCTTTCTTT. The chain links TRBV30 to TRBJ1-1, with D perhaps matching TRBD1 (6 bases). Trimming stripped 0 bases from V and 4 bases from J, with 15 bases between. This CDR3 has 15 residues. The germline gives CDR1 GTSNPN, CDR2 SVGIG (reference sequence).

This clone was seen a few times. One end of the junction does not line up with germline, which may come from a read error. The CDR3: CASRLAAGSYNEQFF. As DNA, the CDR3 is TGTGCCAGCAGGTTAGCAGCGGGGAGCTACAATGAGCAGTTCTTC. The chain combines TRBV7-2 with TRBJ2-1; 7 bases match TRBD2. The CDR3 has 15 residues. Germline CDR1 SGHTA, CDR2 FQGNSA.

The chain recombines TRBV30 with TRBJ2-3; TRBD1 matches 7 bases. Germline loops: CDR1 GTSNPN, CDR2 SVGIG (reference sequence). This CDR3 contains 14 residues. The ends lost 2 bases at V and 2 bases at J; junction bases unmatched: 4. This chain's CDR3 is CAWSRDSHTDTQYF. The CDR3 DNA is TGTGCCTGGAGTCGGGACAGTCACACAGATACGCAGTATTTT.

There are a few counts of this clone. The chain has TRBV15 and TRBJ2-7; TRBD1 matches at 10 bases. Per germline, CDR1 LNHNV and CDR2 YYDKDF (reference sequence). The ends lost 6 bases at V and 6 bases at J; junction bases unmatched: 5. CDR3 length: 13 residues. The DNA for the CDR3 is TGTGCCACCAGTTTTGGACAGGGGGGCGAGCAGTACTTC. It codes for CATSFGQGGEQYF. Combining the CDR3 with reference TRBV15 and TRBJ2-7 gives the whole variable domain DAMVIQNPRYQVTQFGKPVTLSCSQTLNHNVMYWYQQKSSQAPKLLFHYYDKDFNNEADTPDNFQSRRPNTSFCFLDIRSPGLGDTAMYLCATSFGQGGEQYFGPGTRLTVT.

The rearrangement uses TRBV6-1 and TRBJ1-5; 7 positions match TRBD1. The CDR3 consists of 19 residues. Germline V gene lookup returns CDR1 MNHNS and CDR2 SASEGT. Germline trimming cut 2 bases from V and 6 bases from J; bases unmatched to any gene: 19. The CDR3 region has the DNA TGTGCCAGCAGTGAACCGAGGACAGGTTTTATCGTCGGGAGTCAGCCCCAGCATTTT. Its protein is CASSEPRTGFIVGSQPQHF.

With regard to this clone: Within the sample, other DNA sequences also encode this same CDR3. The rearrangement joins TRBV18 to TRBJ2-3; 8 bases match TRBD1. Germline lookup yields CDR1 KGHSH and CDR2 LQKENI. The CDR3 totals 14 residues. With V trimmed by 6 bases and J by 5 bases, 7 bases remained unmatched. This chain's CDR3 is CASSPGRGQDTQYF. CDR3 nucleotide sequence: TGTGCCAGCTCCCCCGGCAGGGGGCAAGATACGCAGTATTTT.